The 11 T cell receptor beta chains reported below all come from one sample, sequenced in a study of blood T cell repertoires in COVID-19. Libraries were prepared by immunoSEQ multiplex PCR; TCRdb keeps only in-frame clonotypes and omits some of them. The table has about 69,000 clones, around 91% seen once; the top ten hold roughly 4.8%. The sequenced material came from peripheral blood. Receptors originate from a man aged 50 to 60 with acute or convalescent COVID-19.

The V call is TRBV5-4, the J call TRBJ2-1; D may be TRBD1 (5 bases). The CDR3 length is 12 residues. Germline V gives CDR1 SGHNT, CDR2 YYREEE (reference sequence). Trimming took 1 base from V and 8 from J, leaving 7 bases between them. The CDR3 reads CASSLMGHEQFF. CDR3 nucleotide sequence: TGTGCCAGCAGCTTGATGGGGCATGAGCAGTTCTTC.

CDR3 nucleotides: TGCAGCGTAGAGACAGGGGCCGAAAAACTGTTTTTT. It encodes CSVETGAEKLFF. This sequence joins TRBV29-1 and TRBJ1-4, with TRBD1 matching over 8 bases. This CDR3 has 12 residues. The germline V gene encodes CDR1 SQVTM and CDR2 ANQGSEA. Unmatched junction bases numbered 5, after V lost 6 bases and J lost 8 bases.

The chain recombines TRBV16 with TRBJ2-6; 7 nucleotides match TRBD1. Germline CDR1 KGHSY, CDR2 FQNENV. The V and J ends lost 2 bases and 0 bases, in that order; junction bases with no gene match: 10. This CDR3 is 19 amino acids long. The CDR3 DNA is TGTGCCAGCAGCCAAACAGGAATAACAGGGGCCTCTGGGGCCAACGTCCTGACTTTC. Translating gives CASSQTGITGASGANVLTF.

The chain has TRBV24-1 and TRBJ1-2, with TRBD1 identical over 7 bases. In germline, CDR1 is KGHDR, CDR2 SFDVKD. The J segment lost 1 base and the V segment lost 4 bases, leaving 2 bases of the junction unmatched. The CDR3 is made up of 14 amino acids. CDR3 DNA sequence: TGTGCCACCAGTGAGACAGGGTATAACTATGGCTACACCTTC. Amino acid sequence: CATSETGYNYGYTF.

V and J are TRBV24-1 and TRBJ2-3; a weak D match, TRBD2 (5 bases). The V gene's germline CDR1 is KGHDR and CDR2 SFDVKD. V gave up 4 bases and J gave up 6 bases, with 10 bases separating them. The CDR3 is 13 residues long. CDR3 bases: TGTGCCACCAGTGACGCCCGGGGTGATACGCAGTATTTT. It encodes CATSDARGDTQYF.

The V and J genes are TRBV28 and TRBJ2-7; the match to TRBD2 covers 8 bases. CDR3 length: 15 amino acids. V lost 4 bases and J lost 1; bases outside the gene matches: 6. From germline, CDR1 is MDHEN and CDR2 SYDVKM. CDR3 bases: TGTGCCAGCAGTTATCCCGGGACTAGGTCCTACGAGCAGTACTTC. This encodes CASSYPGTRSYEQYF.

The chain combines TRBV5-1 with TRBJ1-2; 7 bases agree with TRBD1. Germline CDR1 reads SGHRS; CDR2 reads YFSETQ. Unmatched junction bases numbered 5, after V lost 4 bases and J lost 2 bases. The CDR3 contains 14 residues. The CDR3 nucleotides read TGCGCCAGCAGCATCCTCAGGGGGAACTATGGCTACACCTTC. It codes for CASSILRGNYGYTF.

The chain combines TRBV4-1 with TRBJ2-5, with 9 nucleotides matching TRBD1. The CDR3 has 18 amino acids. The V and J ends lost 2 bases and 5 bases, in that order; junction bases with no gene match: 15. Germline V gives CDR1 MGHRA, CDR2 YSYEKL. The chain's CDR3 is CASSQLTTGTGFWETQYF. The CDR3 DNA reads TGCGCCAGCAGCCAACTAACAACCGGGACAGGGTTTTGGGAGACCCAGTACTTC.

V gene TRBV6-5 combines with J gene TRBJ2-6; the match to TRBD1 covers 7 bases. Trimming removed 7 bases from V and 2 bases from J; junction bases left unmatched: 2. In germline, CDR1 is MNHEY, CDR2 SVGAGI. The CDR3 totals 14 residues. CDR3 amino acids: CASNDRAGANVLTF. CDR3 nucleotides: TGTGCCAGCAACGACAGGGCTGGGGCCAACGTCCTGACTTTC.

The rearrangement links TRBV30 to TRBJ2-2; possibly TRBD1 for D (6 bases). CDR3 length: 15 amino acids. The germline V and J ends were trimmed by 7 bases and 5 bases, with 20 bases remaining between them. Germline V gives CDR1 GTSNPN, CDR2 SVGIG (reference sequence). CDR3 amino acids: CAYTGKFPRTGELFF. DNA of the CDR3: TGTGCCTATACAGGGAAATTCCCGAGGACCGGGGAGCTGTTTTTT.

The chain employs TRBV9 and TRBJ2-7; 8 positions match TRBD2. Unmatched junction bases numbered 7, after V lost 2 bases and J lost 3 bases. CDR1 is SGDLS, CDR2 YYNGEE, per germline. The CDR3 contains 15 residues. CDR3 in amino acids: CASSVSPGLVYEQYF. Here the CDR3 DNA reads TGTGCCAGCAGCGTGTCTCCGGGACTAGTCTACGAGCAGTACTTC.